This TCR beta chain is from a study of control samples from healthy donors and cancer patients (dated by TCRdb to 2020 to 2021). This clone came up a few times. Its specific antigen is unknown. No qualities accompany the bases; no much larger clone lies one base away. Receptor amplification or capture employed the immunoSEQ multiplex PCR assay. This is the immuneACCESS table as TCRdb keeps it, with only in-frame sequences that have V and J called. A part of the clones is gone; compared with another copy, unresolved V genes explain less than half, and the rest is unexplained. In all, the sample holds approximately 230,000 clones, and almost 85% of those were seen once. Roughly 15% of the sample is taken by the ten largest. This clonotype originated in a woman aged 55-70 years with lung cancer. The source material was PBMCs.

The CDR3 corresponds to CASSVGTLGAPLHF. In nucleotide form, the sequence is TGTGCCAGCAGCGTAGGGACGTTGGGGGCACCCCTCCACTTT. The rearrangement combines TRBV9 with TRBJ1-6, with a tentative D gene TRBD1 over 5 matching bases. From a lookup of the germline V gene, CDR1 and CDR2 are SGDLS and YYNGEE. Including the terminal cysteine and phenylalanine, the CDR3 comprises 14 residues. Solely the CDR3 DNA is kept, with 42 bases framed from the first base. V loses 0 bases, J loses 11 bases, and the germline ends lie 12 bases apart.